A selection of T cell receptor beta chains follows, all from one sample in a study of cytomegalovirus exposure and HLA in healthy donors. Generated by immunoSEQ multiplex PCR, the TCRdb table keeps only in-frame clones and is missing some. The profile covers 100,000 to 150,000 clones, with around 8.5% appearing a single time and around 5.5% taken by the ten largest. The sequenced material came from PBMCs. These receptors were collected from a man aged 35 to 55 in good health and CMV-seronegative. The CDR3 runs from the conserved cysteine through the conserved F or W. The D gene is left open where the match is weak. The listing skips clone size in some rows; elsewhere it reads once, few, many or a size class.

clone size: few
V gene: TRBV6-5
J gene: TRBJ2-7
D gene: .
CDR3 DNA: TGTGCCAGCAGTTACTCTGTGACAGGTCTTTCCGAGCAGTACTTC
CDR3 protein: CASSYSVTGLSEQYF

clone size: .
V gene: TRBV9
J gene: TRBJ1-1
D gene: .
CDR3 DNA: TGTGCCAGCAGCCCCGAGGGAGTCGTGAACACTGAAGCTTTCTTT
CDR3 protein: CASSPEGVVNTEAFF

clone size: .
V gene: TRBV7-9
J gene: TRBJ2-7
D gene: .
CDR3 DNA: TGTGCCAGCAGCTTATACATCGGGACTTCTTCCTACGAGCAGTACTTC
CDR3 protein: CASSLYIGTSSYEQYF

clone size: many
V gene: TRBV4-2
J gene: TRBJ2-1
D gene: TRBD2
CDR3 DNA: TGTGCCAGCAGCCAAGATCCTAGCGGGGGGGCCCATGAGCAGTTCTTC
CDR3 protein: CASSQDPSGGAHEQFF

clone size: few
V gene: TRBV10-2
J gene: TRBJ2-5
D gene: TRBD2
CDR3 DNA: TGCGCCAGCTACCAAACTAGCGGGGGGTTCCAAGAGACCCAGTACTTC
CDR3 protein: CASYQTSGGFQETQYF

clone size: .
V gene: TRBV5-1
J gene: TRBJ1-1
D gene: TRBD1
CDR3 DNA: TGCGCCAGCAGCTTGGCACAGGGGGCTCCGAACACTGAAGCTTTCTTT
CDR3 protein: CASSLAQGAPNTEAFF

clone size: .
V gene: TRBV2
J gene: TRBJ2-1
D gene: .
CDR3 DNA: TGTGCCAGCAAGACGTGGGCCTCCTCCTACAATGAGCAGTTCTTC
CDR3 protein: CASKTWASSYNEQFF

clone size: .
V gene: TRBV28
J gene: TRBJ2-1
D gene: .
CDR3 DNA: TGTGCCAGCAGTCCCCGCCCAGACTCCTACAATGAGCAGTTCTTC
CDR3 protein: CASSPRPDSYNEQFF

clone size: .
V gene: TRBV5-4
J gene: TRBJ2-5
D gene: TRBD1
CDR3 DNA: TGTGCCAGCAGCGGGGGGACAGGGGCGGTGGAGACCCAGTACTTC
CDR3 protein: CASSGGTGAVETQYF

clone size: .
V gene: TRBV2
J gene: TRBJ2-2
D gene: .
CDR3 DNA: TGTGCCAGCAGGCTTCAAGGGGCGAACACCGGGGAGCTGTTTTTT
CDR3 protein: CASRLQGANTGELFF

clone size: .
V gene: TRBV7-9
J gene: TRBJ1-1
D gene: TRBD1
CDR3 DNA: TGTGCCAGCAGCTCGCGACAGGGGGACACTGAAGCTTTCTTT
CDR3 protein: CASSSRQGDTEAFF

clone size: .
V gene: TRBV6-6
J gene: TRBJ1-1
D gene: .
CDR3 DNA: TGTGCCAGCTTTCAGGGAGGTTGGACTGAAGCTTTCTTT
CDR3 protein: CASFQGGWTEAFF

clone size: .
V gene: TRBV9
J gene: TRBJ2-7
D gene: .
CDR3 DNA: TGTGCCAGCAGCGTAGGGGGGCCCAGCTCCTACGAGCAGTACTTC
CDR3 protein: CASSVGGPSSYEQYF

clone size: few
V gene: TRBV6-1
J gene: TRBJ1-2
D gene: .
CDR3 DNA: TGTGCCAGCAGTGATGGGGCAGGGATGGAAGTTGGCTACACCTTC
CDR3 protein: CASSDGAGMEVGYTF

clone size: .
V gene: TRBV6-5
J gene: TRBJ1-3
D gene: .
CDR3 DNA: TGTGCCAGCAGTACGACAAGAGACACCATATATTTT
CDR3 protein: CASSTTRDTIYF

clone size: .
V gene: TRBV5-1
J gene: TRBJ1-1
D gene: .
CDR3 DNA: TGCGCCAGCAGCTTGTATATGAACACTGAAGCTTTCTTT
CDR3 protein: CASSLYMNTEAFF

clone size: .
V gene: TRBV7-2
J gene: TRBJ2-5
D gene: TRBD2
CDR3 DNA: TGTGCCAGCAGCAAGGGACTAGCGGGGATGGAGACCCAGTACTTC
CDR3 protein: CASSKGLAGMETQYF

clone size: few
V gene: TRBV4-1
J gene: TRBJ2-3
D gene: .
CDR3 DNA: TGCGCCAGCAGCCAATCCCGGGGAGGGGGAAATACGCAGTATTTT
CDR3 protein: CASSQSRGGGNTQYF

clone size: few
V gene: TRBV15
J gene: TRBJ1-5
D gene: TRBD1
CDR3 DNA: TGTGCCACCAGCAGAGACCGGACAGGGAGCAATCAGCCCCAGCATTTT
CDR3 protein: CATSRDRTGSNQPQHF

clone size: .
V gene: TRBV19
J gene: TRBJ1-1
D gene: .
CDR3 DNA: TGTGCCAGTATCAGCGGGAACACTGAAGCTTTCTTT
CDR3 protein: CASISGNTEAFF

clone size: few
V gene: TRBV4-1
J gene: TRBJ1-1
D gene: .
CDR3 DNA: TGCGCCAGCAGCCAAGACCCGGGAGGGGGGACTGAAGCTTTCTTT
CDR3 protein: CASSQDPGGGTEAFF

clone size: few
V gene: TRBV27
J gene: TRBJ1-3
D gene: .
CDR3 DNA: TGTGCCAGCCCGAAGGGAGGGGCGGGTGGAAACACCATATATTTT
CDR3 protein: CASPKGGAGGNTIYF

clone size: few
V gene: TRBV6-5
J gene: TRBJ1-2
D gene: .
CDR3 DNA: TGTGCCAGCAGTTACTCGGGCCCAGCCCCTACCAGCTACACCTTC
CDR3 protein: CASSYSGPAPTSYTF

clone size: .
V gene: TRBV5-8
J gene: TRBJ2-7
D gene: .
CDR3 DNA: TGTGCCAGCAGCTTGCTGGGTGGGCCCTACGAGCAGTACTTC
CDR3 protein: CASSLLGGPYEQYF

clone size: few
V gene: TRBV9
J gene: TRBJ1-6
D gene: .
CDR3 DNA: TGTGCCAGCAGCATCCAGGGTGAAGTTCGTTCCGGTTCACCCCTCCACTTT
CDR3 protein: CASSIQGEVRSGSPLHF

clone size: few
V gene: TRBV11-2
J gene: TRBJ1-1
D gene: .
CDR3 DNA: TGTGCCAGCAGCCCTTTAACCGGGACATTGAACACTGAAGCTTTCTTT
CDR3 protein: CASSPLTGTLNTEAFF

clone size: .
V gene: TRBV2
J gene: TRBJ2-7
D gene: TRBD1
CDR3 DNA: TGTGCCAGTCGGGACAGTTCCTACGAGCAGTACTTC
CDR3 protein: CASRDSSYEQYF

clone size: .
V gene: TRBV6-6
J gene: TRBJ1-6
D gene: TRBD1
CDR3 DNA: TGTGCCAGCAGTTATCCGGGACAGAATTCACCCCTCCACTTT
CDR3 protein: CASSYPGQNSPLHF

clone size: few
V gene: TRBV5-1
J gene: TRBJ1-2
D gene: .
CDR3 DNA: TGCGCCAGCAGCTTGGACGGGGTTGGAGGCTATGGCTACACCTTC
CDR3 protein: CASSLDGVGGYGYTF

clone size: few
V gene: TRBV4-2
J gene: TRBJ1-2
D gene: TRBD1
CDR3 DNA: TGTGCCAGCAGCCAAGACCCTATCTTCACAGGGGCTGGCTACACCTTC
CDR3 protein: CASSQDPIFTGAGYTF

clone size: .
V gene: TRBV4-1
J gene: TRBJ2-1
D gene: TRBD2
CDR3 DNA: TGCGCCAGCAGCCAAGTATCAGCGGGGGGACGGAATTTTGGACCCTCCAATGAGCAGTTCTTC
CDR3 protein: CASSQVSAGGRNFGPSNEQFF

clone size: .
V gene: TRBV2
J gene: TRBJ2-6
D gene: TRBD1
CDR3 DNA: TGTGCCAGCAGGGGTACAGGGGGCGCAGGGGCCAACGTCCTGACTTTC
CDR3 protein: CASRGTGGAGANVLTF

clone size: .
V gene: TRBV28
J gene: TRBJ2-5
D gene: .
CDR3 DNA: TGTGCCAGCAGTTTTCCTACCCAAGAGACCCAGTACTTC
CDR3 protein: CASSFPTQETQYF

clone size: many
V gene: TRBV19
J gene: TRBJ2-3
D gene: TRBD1
CDR3 DNA: TGTGCCATCTCACAGGGGATGGGGACAGATACGCAGTATTTT
CDR3 protein: CAISQGMGTDTQYF

clone size: .
V gene: TRBV5-6
J gene: TRBJ1-5
D gene: TRBD1
CDR3 DNA: TGTGCCAGCAGCTTGGCGGGGACAGGGGGTCGGGGAAATCAGCCCCAGCATTTT
CDR3 protein: CASSLAGTGGRGNQPQHF

clone size: .
V gene: TRBV7-8
J gene: TRBJ2-3
D gene: TRBD2
CDR3 DNA: TGTGCCAGCAGCTTAGTGCCGGGGGGTTCAGATACGCAGTATTTT
CDR3 protein: CASSLVPGGSDTQYF

clone size: .
V gene: TRBV7-9
J gene: TRBJ2-5
D gene: TRBD2
CDR3 DNA: TGTGCCAGCAGCTTATCTGTCGGGGGGCAAGAGACCCAGTACTTC
CDR3 protein: CASSLSVGGQETQYF

clone size: few
V gene: TRBV19
J gene: TRBJ2-1
D gene: .
CDR3 DNA: TGTGCCAGTAGTTTCGGACTGGGGTTCTACAATGAGCAGTTCTTC
CDR3 protein: CASSFGLGFYNEQFF

clone size: few
V gene: TRBV7-8
J gene: TRBJ2-5
D gene: .
CDR3 DNA: TGTGCCAGCAGCTTAGCCCGGGAGACCCAGTACTTC
CDR3 protein: CASSLARETQYF

clone size: few
V gene: TRBV15
J gene: TRBJ1-1
D gene: .
CDR3 DNA: TGTGCCACCAAACCAGGCAGGGGTTATGAAGCTTTCTTT
CDR3 protein: CATKPGRGYEAFF

clone size: .
V gene: TRBV29-1
J gene: TRBJ1-2
D gene: .
CDR3 DNA: TGCAGCGTTGAACCCAGGGGCTATGGCTACACCTTC
CDR3 protein: CSVEPRGYGYTF

clone size: few
V gene: TRBV5-6
J gene: TRBJ2-1
D gene: .
CDR3 DNA: TGTGCCAGCACCCGGGGTGCAGGGGGGTTGTATGAGCAGTTCTTC
CDR3 protein: CASTRGAGGLYEQFF

clone size: few
V gene: TRBV15
J gene: TRBJ2-1
D gene: TRBD1
CDR3 DNA: TGTGCCACCAGCAGAGCCCTGACAGGGGTCGGTTCCAATGAGCAGTTCTTC
CDR3 protein: CATSRALTGVGSNEQFF

clone size: few
V gene: TRBV11-2
J gene: TRBJ1-1
D gene: TRBD1
CDR3 DNA: TGTGCCAGCAGCACTCCCGGGACAGGGGGTATTATTTTGAACACTGAAGCTTTCTTT
CDR3 protein: CASSTPGTGGIILNTEAFF

clone size: .
V gene: TRBV6-5
J gene: TRBJ1-1
D gene: .
CDR3 DNA: TGTGCCAGCTGCACTAATAGCGGACCGAACACTGAAGCTTTCTTT
CDR3 protein: CASCTNSGPNTEAFF

clone size: .
V gene: TRBV7-9
J gene: TRBJ1-1
D gene: TRBD1
CDR3 DNA: TGTGCCAGCAGCTACAGGGGGGGTATGAACACTGAAGCTTTCTTT
CDR3 protein: CASSYRGGMNTEAFF

clone size: many
V gene: TRBV19
J gene: TRBJ1-6
D gene: .
CDR3 DNA: TGTGCCAGTAGTATAGCAAATTCACCCCTCCACTTT
CDR3 protein: CASSIANSPLHF

clone size: few
V gene: TRBV9
J gene: TRBJ2-7
D gene: TRBD1
CDR3 DNA: TGTGCCAGCAGCGCCGGGACAGGGCGCGACGAGCAGTACTTC
CDR3 protein: CASSAGTGRDEQYF

clone size: few
V gene: TRBV4-1
J gene: TRBJ1-2
D gene: .
CDR3 DNA: TGCGCCAGCAGCCGATCGAAAGGGAGTGGCTATGGCTACACCTTC
CDR3 protein: CASSRSKGSGYGYTF